The clone carrying this T cell receptor beta chain was seen a handful of times. Its antigen remains unknown. Addition of a universal primer site occurred through template switching, and cDNA carried unique molecular identifiers. Via MiXCR, TCRdb re-called the 5' RACE reads, giving one row per CDR3 protein. The data hold fewer than 500,000 distinct CDR3 sequences, with around an eighth observed a single time. The CDR3 covers 13 residues. The germline gives CDR1 SGHDN, CDR2 FVKESK. Trimming removed 5 bases at V and 5 bases at J, with 12 bases between. Donors uniformly comprised healthy Caucasians. The sample is drawn from a study of identical twins. Study-level points and caveats: Within cord blood, abundant beta clonotypes carried fewer insertions, but memory repertoires showed no such trend. Sequences that were out-of-frame, alpha and twin-shared displayed an excess of low generation probability.

The sample also formed part of further work on yellow fever vaccine responses in identical twins.

This TCR was recovered from a woman aged 18-29 years in good health. Specimen: CD4+ T cells sorted from blood. The rearrangement joins TRBV14 to TRBJ1-1; D is unresolved. The CDR3 region is CASSYGVRTEAFF. In DNA, the CDR3 is TGTGCCAGCAGCTACGGTGTTAGGACTGAAGCTTTCTTT.